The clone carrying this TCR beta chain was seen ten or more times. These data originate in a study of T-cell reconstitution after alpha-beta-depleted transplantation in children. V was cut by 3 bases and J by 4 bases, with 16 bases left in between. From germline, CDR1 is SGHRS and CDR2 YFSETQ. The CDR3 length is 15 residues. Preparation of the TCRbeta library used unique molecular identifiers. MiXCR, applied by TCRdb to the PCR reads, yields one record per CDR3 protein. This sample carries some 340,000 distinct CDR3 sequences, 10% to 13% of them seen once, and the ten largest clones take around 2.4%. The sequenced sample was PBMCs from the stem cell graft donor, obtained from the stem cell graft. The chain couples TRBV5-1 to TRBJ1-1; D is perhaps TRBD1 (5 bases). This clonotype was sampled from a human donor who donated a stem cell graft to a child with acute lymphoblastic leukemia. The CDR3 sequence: CASSWGDTYPTEAFF. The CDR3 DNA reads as TGCGCCAGCAGCTGGGGCGACACCTACCCCACTGAAGCTTTCTTT. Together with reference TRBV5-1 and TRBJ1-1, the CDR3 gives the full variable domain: KAGVTQTPRYLIKTRGQQVTLSCSPISGHRSVSWYQQTPGQGLQFLFEYFSETQRNKGNFPGRFSGRQFSNSRSEMNVSTLELGDSALYLCASSWGDTYPTEAFFGQGTRLTVV.